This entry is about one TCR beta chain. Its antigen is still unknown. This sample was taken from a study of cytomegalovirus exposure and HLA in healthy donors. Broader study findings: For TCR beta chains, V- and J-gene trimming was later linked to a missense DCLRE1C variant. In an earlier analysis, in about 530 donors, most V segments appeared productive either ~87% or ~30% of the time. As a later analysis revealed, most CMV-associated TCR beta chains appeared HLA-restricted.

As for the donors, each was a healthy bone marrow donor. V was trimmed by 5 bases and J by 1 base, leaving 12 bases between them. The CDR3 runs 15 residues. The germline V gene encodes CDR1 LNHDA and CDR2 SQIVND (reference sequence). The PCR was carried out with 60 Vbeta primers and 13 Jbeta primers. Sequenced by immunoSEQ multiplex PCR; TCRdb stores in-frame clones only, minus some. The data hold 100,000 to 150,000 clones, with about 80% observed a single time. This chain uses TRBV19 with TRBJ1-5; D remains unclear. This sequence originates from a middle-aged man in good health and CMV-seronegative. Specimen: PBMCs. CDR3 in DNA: TGTGCCAGTAGTTGGGCGGGAGGGAGCAATCAGCCCCAGCATTTT. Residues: CASSWAGGSNQPQHF.